The sample holds many counts of the clone carrying this T cell receptor beta chain. Its matching antigen is unknown. TCRdb re-clonotyped the PCR reads through MiXCR. This table has more than 10,000 clones, more than 20% appearing once. The V end was cut by 5 bases, the J end by 4 bases, with 7 bases between. Germline values: CDR1 SGHTA, CDR2 FQGNSA. The CDR3 is 12 amino acids. This record belongs to a study of metastatic and nonmetastatic thyroid tumors. General observations from the study: Malignant thyroid tumors reportedly exceeded benign nodules significantly in TCR beta diversity, with the difference appearing in blood and tumor.

Before thyroid surgery, none of the patients had received any treatment. The V gene is TRBV7-2, the J gene TRBJ2-3; D is unresolved. This clonotype was obtained from a male donor with papillary thyroid cancer or a benign thyroid nodule (not recorded which). Some clones in this sample may be carry-over from other donors' samples. Sequencing was done on a sample of blood. CDR3 DNA sequence: TGTGCCAGCAGCCCCTACGCAGATACGCAGTATTTT. This translates into CASSPYADTQYF. Filled out from reference TRBV7-2 and TRBJ2-3, the complete variable domain reads GAGVSQSPSNKVTEKGKDVELRCDPISGHTALYWYRQSLGQGLEFLIYFQGNSAPDKSGLPSDRFSAERTGGSVSTLTIQRTQQEDSAVYLCASSPYADTQYFGPGTRLTVL.